Reported below is one TCR beta chain. The antigen it binds to is not known. No base-level quality is on record; no much larger clone is a single base apart. The TCR beta CDR3 regions were amplified from the RNA transcripts. For the first round of RT-PCR on the TCR CDR3, the HTBI primer set was used together with the Qiagen OneStep RT-PCR kit. Libraries were constructed in a second round of multiplex PCR, after which size selection and purification were carried out. Libraries were sequenced paired-end with 100 bp reads on an Illumina HiSeq2000. On the authors' methods: SOAPnuke was used to process the raw data, throwing out any read that contained adapters or uncalled bases, had a mean Phred below 15, or lacked an exact constant-primer or identifier match. High-quality paired reads were merged using COPE v1.2.5, and each unique nucleotide sequence was defined as a clonotype. Clonotypes were aligned to IMGT TRBV, TRBD and TRBJ reference segments using MiTCR v1.1. Analysis was restricted to V-J combinations with a frequency above 0.0001, which covered 98% to 99.2% of repertoires. A TCS score was defined as the ratio between F50 (clonal expansion) and ExV (chaos), using BLOSUM62-based TCRdist between CDR3 peptides within each V-J. Welch's t-statistics and random forest reduced around 550 V-J features to about 12, which were used in a naive Bayes classifier (R e1071). TCRdb trimmed public reads at Q25 via fastp, called clones via MiXCR and kept in-frame beta chains. Entries that share a CDR3 protein sequence are merged under the most common genes and DNA. These V and J calls derive from TCRdb rather than the authors' analysis. Present in this sample are 560,000 or so distinct CDR3 sequences, 40% to 55% of which were seen just once. Of the sample, nearly 8.5% is held by the ten largest clones.

A patient counted as having stable Graves' hyperthyroidism if no progression to ophthalmopathy occurred over 18 months of follow-up. Hyperthyroidism patients were newly diagnosed, had a disease duration of under 2 months, and were aged 18 to 65 years. Patients with uncontrolled infections, other autoimmune diseases, pregnancy or lactation were excluded. Diagnoses relied on clinical symptoms, serum thyroxine and TRAb, thyroid ultrasound and orbital computed tomography. Total RNA was extracted using Trizol reagent, and RNA quality was assessed on an Agilent 2100 Bioanalyzer. The entry originates in a study of T cells in Graves' hyperthyroidism and ophthalmopathy (dated by TCRdb to about 2019). As for the study more broadly: To identify distinguishing TCR V-J signatures, a discovery cohort of about 100 patients was used, comprising 43 with Graves' ophthalmopathy and around 57 with stable Graves' hyperthyroidism. Prospective prediction of ophthalmopathy was tested in an independent validation cohort consisting of some 18 hyperthyroidism patients and some 16 patients who later progressed to ophthalmopathy. The 100 discovery patients were randomly split 7:3 into training and test sets. In roughly six Graves' hyperthyroidism patients, the study also compared T-cell repertoires from thyroid tissue with T-cell repertoires from blood. After blood sampling, hyperthyroidism patients were treated with methimazole at a starting dose of 30 mg daily, and ophthalmopathy patients were treated with high-dose intravenous methylprednisolone. According to the paper, TCR Vbeta CDR3 sequencing was carried out on 135 peripheral blood samples, which came from some 41 ophthalmopathy, approximately 72 hyperthyroidism and about 17 progressor patients. What the authors observed across the whole study: Most expanded thyroid clonotypes (frequency above 0.001) were also found in blood, which suggests that blood repertoires may mirror thyroid immune responses. No statistical method was used to fix the sample size in advance, and group allocation was not hidden from the investigators. A 13 V-J signature model separated ophthalmopathy from stable hyperthyroidism, with about 90% sensitivity and roughly 82% specificity in cross-validation and 80%/75% in testing. In validation, progression to ophthalmopathy was predicted by the model with roughly 71% sensitivity and under 85% specificity, a median of about 6 months before onset.

The germline V gene (reference sequence) supplies CDR1 DFQATT and CDR2 SNEGSKA. V sheds 7 bases and J sheds 10 bases, leaving 16 bases between their ends. The CDR3 goes from the cysteine to the phenylalanine over 11 residues. The kept DNA is CDR3 alone, 33 bases in frame from the first base. The clonotype comes from a woman between 18 and 29 years old with Graves' hyperthyroidism. Donor details come from another sample of the same person, matched by shared clones. The rearrangement combines TRBV20-1 with TRBJ1-2; the D gene lacks a confident call. Specimen: peripheral blood or thyroid tissue (not recorded which). DNA sequence: TGCAGTGTTAGCCGGTCACGGGACTACACCTTC. This translates into CSVSRSRDYTF.